The T cell receptor beta chain under discussion was sequenced for a study of T cell responses to AZD1222 COVID-19 vaccine. TCRdb keeps only in-frame clones here, not all; method: immunoSEQ multiplex PCR. The sample shows 120,000 or so clones, around 87% of them seen only once. This CDR3 has 16 amino acids. With 1 base clipped from V and 11 bases from J, the junction kept 11 bases outside the gene matches. CDR1 and CDR2 (germline): MGHRA, YSYEKL. Whole-study findings and limits: White British people made up most donors, females outnumbered males, and clonal diversity was possibly underestimated. A reported finding is that nearly half of spike-specific TCRs target unmutated variant regions. Repertoires were obtained only post-peak T cell response.

As concerns this clone: Its antigen is currently unknown.

This sequence joins TRBV4-1 and TRBJ1-1; 12 bases are shared with TRBD1. The material sequenced was peripheral blood, taken on day 0 of AZD1222 vaccination. This receptor was obtained from an adult in good health. CDR3 region: CASSQGGTGGFRVAFF. In DNA form, the CDR3 reads TGCGCCAGCAGCCAAGGCGGGACAGGGGGCTTTAGGGTGGCTTTCTTT.